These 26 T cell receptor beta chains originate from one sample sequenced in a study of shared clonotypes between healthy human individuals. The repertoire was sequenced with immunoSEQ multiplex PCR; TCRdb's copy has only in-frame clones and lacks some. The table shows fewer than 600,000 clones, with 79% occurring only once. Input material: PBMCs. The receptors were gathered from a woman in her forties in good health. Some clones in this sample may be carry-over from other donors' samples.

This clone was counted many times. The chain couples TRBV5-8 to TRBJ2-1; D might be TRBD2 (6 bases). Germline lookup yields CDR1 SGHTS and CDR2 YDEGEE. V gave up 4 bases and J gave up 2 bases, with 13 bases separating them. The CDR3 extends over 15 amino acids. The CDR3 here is CASSPGLPAYNEQFF. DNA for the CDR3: TGTGCCAGCAGCCCGGGACTCCCAGCCTACAATGAGCAGTTCTTC.

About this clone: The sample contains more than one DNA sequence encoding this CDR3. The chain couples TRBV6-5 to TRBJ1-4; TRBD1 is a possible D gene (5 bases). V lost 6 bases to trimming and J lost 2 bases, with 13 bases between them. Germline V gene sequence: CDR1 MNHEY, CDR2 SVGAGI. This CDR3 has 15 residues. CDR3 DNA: TGTGCCAGCAGCCGTACGGGGACCACTAATGAAAAACTGTTTTTT. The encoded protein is CASSRTGTTNEKLFF.

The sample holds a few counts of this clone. As DNA, the CDR3 is TGCAGCGGGGGCAGGTCTAATGAAAAACTGTTTTTT. Protein: CSGGRSNEKLFF. This chain uses TRBV29-1 with TRBJ1-4; D is possibly TRBD1 (5 bases). The CDR3 totals 12 residues. V gave up 7 bases and J gave up 3 bases, with 9 bases separating them. The germline gives CDR1 SQVTM, CDR2 ANQGSEA.

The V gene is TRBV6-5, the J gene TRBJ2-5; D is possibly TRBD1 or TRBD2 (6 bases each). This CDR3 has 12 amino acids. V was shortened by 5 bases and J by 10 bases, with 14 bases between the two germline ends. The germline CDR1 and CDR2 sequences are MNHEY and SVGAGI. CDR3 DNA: TGTGCCAGCAGTCCCGGGGGCGGAGGCCAGTACTTC. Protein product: CASSPGGGGQYF.

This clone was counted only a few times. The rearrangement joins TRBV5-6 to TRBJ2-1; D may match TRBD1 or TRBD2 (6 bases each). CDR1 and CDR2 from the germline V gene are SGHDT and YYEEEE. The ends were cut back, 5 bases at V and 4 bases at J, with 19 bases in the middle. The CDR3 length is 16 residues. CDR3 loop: CASREGRGLAYNEQFF. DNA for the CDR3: TGTGCCAGCAGGGAGGGTCGGGGGCTAGCTTACAATGAGCAGTTCTTC. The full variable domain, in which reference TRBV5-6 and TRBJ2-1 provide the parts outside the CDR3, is DAGVTQSPTHLIKTRGQQVTLRCSPKSGHDTVSWYQQALGQGPQFIFQYYEEEERQRGNFPDRFSGHQFPNYSSELNVNALLLGDSALYLCASREGRGLAYNEQFFGPGTRLTVL.

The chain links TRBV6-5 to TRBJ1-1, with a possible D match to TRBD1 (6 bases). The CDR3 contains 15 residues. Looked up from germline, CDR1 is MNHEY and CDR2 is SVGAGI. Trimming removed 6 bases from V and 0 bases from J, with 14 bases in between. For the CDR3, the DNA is TGTGCCAGCAGATCCCCGGGACATATGAACACTGAAGCTTTCTTT. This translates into CASRSPGHMNTEAFF.

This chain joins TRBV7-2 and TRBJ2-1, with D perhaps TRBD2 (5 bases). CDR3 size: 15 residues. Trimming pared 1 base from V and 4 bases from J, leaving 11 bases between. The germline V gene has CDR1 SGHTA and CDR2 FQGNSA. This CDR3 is CASSLGGRNYNEQFF. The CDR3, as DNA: TGTGCCAGCAGCTTAGGAGGGCGCAATTACAATGAGCAGTTCTTC.

The CDR3 DNA reads as TGTGCCAGCGGGTCTAGCGGGAGGTCTGAGCAGTTCTTC. Protein: CASGSSGRSEQFF. The chain joins TRBV6-5 to TRBJ2-1, with 11 positions matching TRBD2. V gave up 8 bases and J gave up 9 bases; unmatched junction bases: 6. The CDR3 is 13 amino acids. CDR1 MNHEY and CDR2 SVGAGI come from the germline V gene.

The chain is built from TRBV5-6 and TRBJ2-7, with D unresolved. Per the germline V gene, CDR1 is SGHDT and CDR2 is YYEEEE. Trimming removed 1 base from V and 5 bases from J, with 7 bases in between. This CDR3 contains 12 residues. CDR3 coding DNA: TGTGCCAGCAGCTTGTCCGGGCACGAGCAGTACTTC. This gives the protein CASSLSGHEQYF.

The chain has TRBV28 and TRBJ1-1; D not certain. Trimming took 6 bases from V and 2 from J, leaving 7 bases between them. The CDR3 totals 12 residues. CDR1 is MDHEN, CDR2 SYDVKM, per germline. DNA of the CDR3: TGTGCCAGCAGCGGGCCTAACACTGAAGCTTTCTTT. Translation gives CASSGPNTEAFF.

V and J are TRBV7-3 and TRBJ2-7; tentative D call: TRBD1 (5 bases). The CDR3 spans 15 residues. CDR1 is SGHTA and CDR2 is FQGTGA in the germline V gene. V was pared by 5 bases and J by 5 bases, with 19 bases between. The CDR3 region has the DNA TGTGCCAGCAGCGTTGGTAGCCCAGGGAATCACGAGCAGTACTTC. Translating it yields CASSVGSPGNHEQYF.

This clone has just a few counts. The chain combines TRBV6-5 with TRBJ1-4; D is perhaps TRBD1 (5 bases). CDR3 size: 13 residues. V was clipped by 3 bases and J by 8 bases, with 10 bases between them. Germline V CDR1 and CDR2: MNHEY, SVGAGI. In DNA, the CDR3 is TGTGCCAGCAGTTATGATTGGGGGGAAAAACTGTTTTTT. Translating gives CASSYDWGEKLFF.

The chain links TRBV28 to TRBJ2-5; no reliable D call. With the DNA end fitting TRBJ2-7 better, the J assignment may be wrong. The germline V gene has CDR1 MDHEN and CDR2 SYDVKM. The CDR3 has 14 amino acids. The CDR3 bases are TGTGCCAGCAGTACCGCCGACGGCTCCTACGAGCAGTACTTC. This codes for CASSTADGSYEQYF.

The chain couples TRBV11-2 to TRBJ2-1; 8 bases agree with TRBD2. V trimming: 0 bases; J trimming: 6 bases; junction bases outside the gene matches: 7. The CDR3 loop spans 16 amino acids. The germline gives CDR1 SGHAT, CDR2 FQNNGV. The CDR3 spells CASSLDPGLGSNEQFF. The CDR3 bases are TGTGCCAGCAGCTTAGATCCGGGACTAGGGTCCAATGAGCAGTTCTTC.

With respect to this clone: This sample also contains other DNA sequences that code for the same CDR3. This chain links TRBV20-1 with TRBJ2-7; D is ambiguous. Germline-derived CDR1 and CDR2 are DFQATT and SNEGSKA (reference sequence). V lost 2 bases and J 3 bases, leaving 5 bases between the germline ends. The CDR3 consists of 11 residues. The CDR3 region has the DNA TGCAGTGCTAGATTAAGCTACGAGCAGTACTTC. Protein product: CSARLSYEQYF.

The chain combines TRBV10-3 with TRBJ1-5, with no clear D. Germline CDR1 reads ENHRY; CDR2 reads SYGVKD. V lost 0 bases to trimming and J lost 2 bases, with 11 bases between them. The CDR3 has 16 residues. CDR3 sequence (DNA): TGTGCCATCAGTGAGTCGGGCAGGACTGGCAATCAGCCCCAGCATTTT. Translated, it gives CAISESGRTGNQPQHF.

CDR3 amino acids: CASNMGLAGDLEEQFF. The CDR3 coding sequence is TGTGCCAGCAATATGGGACTAGCGGGAGACCTTGAAGAGCAGTTCTTC. The J gene is TRBJ2-1, the V gene TRBV28, with TRBD2 matching over 14 bases. The ends lost 7 bases at V and 10 bases at J; junction bases unmatched: 12. The CDR3 is 16 residues long. Germline V CDR1 and CDR2: MDHEN, SYDVKM. Using reference TRBV28 and TRBJ2-1 for the parts outside the CDR3, the full variable domain is DVKVTQSSRYLVKRTGEKVFLECVQDMDHENMFWYRQDPGLGLRLIYFSYDVKMKEKGDIPEGYSVSREKKERFSLILESASTNQTSMYLCASNMGLAGDLEEQFFGPGTRLTVL.

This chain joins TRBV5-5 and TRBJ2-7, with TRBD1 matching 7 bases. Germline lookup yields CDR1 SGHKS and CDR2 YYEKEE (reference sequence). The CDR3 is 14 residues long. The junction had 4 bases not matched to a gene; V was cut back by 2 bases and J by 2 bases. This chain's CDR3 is CASSLEGQTYEQYF. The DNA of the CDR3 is TGTGCCAGCAGCTTAGAGGGACAGACCTACGAGCAGTACTTC.

CDR3 nucleotides: TGTGCCAGTAGTATTTCCTACAGGGGTCTAACGAACACCGGGGAGCTGTTTTTT. It is translated as CASSISYRGLTNTGELFF. This chain uses TRBV19 with TRBJ2-2; 7 nucleotides agree with TRBD1. Trimming cost V 3 bases and J 0 bases; bases outside gene matches: 10. CDR1 is LNHDA, CDR2 SQIVND, per germline (reference sequence). CDR3 size: 18 residues.

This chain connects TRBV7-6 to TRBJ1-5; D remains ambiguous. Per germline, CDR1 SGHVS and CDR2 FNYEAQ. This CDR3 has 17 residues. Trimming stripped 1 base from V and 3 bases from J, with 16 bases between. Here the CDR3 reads CASSLGPRRLPNQPQHF. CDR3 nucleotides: TGTGCCAGCAGCTTAGGGCCACGTCGTCTCCCCAATCAGCCCCAGCATTTT.

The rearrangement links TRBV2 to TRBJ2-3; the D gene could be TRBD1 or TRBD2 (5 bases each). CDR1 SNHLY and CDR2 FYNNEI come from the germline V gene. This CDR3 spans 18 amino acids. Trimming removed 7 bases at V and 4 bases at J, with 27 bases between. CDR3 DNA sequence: TGTGCCAGCAATGGGGCAGGGTATCTCTCACGAGGGGCAGATACGCAGTATTTT. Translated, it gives CASNGAGYLSRGADTQYF.

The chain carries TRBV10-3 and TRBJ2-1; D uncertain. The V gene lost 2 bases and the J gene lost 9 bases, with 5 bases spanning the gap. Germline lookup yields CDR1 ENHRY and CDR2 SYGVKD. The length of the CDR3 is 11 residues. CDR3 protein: CAISEGIEQFF. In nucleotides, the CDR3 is TGTGCCATCAGTGAGGGGATTGAGCAGTTCTTC.

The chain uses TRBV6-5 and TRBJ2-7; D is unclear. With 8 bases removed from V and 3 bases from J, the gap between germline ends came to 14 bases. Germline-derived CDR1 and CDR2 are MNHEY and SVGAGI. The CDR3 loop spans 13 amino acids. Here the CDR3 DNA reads TGTGCCAGCCGTAGCCCTTTAATCTACGAGCAGTACTTC. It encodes CASRSPLIYEQYF.

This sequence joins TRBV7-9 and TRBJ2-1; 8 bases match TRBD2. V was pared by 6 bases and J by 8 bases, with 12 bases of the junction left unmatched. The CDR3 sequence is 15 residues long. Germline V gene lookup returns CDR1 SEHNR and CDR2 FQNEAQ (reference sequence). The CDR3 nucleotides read TGTGCCAGCAGTTCGAGCGGGAGAGGGGTAGATGAGCAGTTCTTC. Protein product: CASSSSGRGVDEQFF.

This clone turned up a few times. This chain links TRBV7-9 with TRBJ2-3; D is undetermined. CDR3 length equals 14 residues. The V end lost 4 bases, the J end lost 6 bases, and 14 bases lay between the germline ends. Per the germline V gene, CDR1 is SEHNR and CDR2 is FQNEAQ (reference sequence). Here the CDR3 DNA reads TGTGCCAGCAGCTCCCACCTGAAGCTGGATACGCAGTATTTT. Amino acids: CASSSHLKLDTQYF.

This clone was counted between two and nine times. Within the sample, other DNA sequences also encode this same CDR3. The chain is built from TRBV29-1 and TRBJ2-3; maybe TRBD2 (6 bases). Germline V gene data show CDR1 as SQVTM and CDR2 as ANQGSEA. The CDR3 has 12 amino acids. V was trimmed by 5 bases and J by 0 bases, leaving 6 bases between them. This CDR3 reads CSVSGSTDTQYF. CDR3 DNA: TGCAGCGTTAGCGGGAGCACAGATACGCAGTATTTT.